Following are 18 T cell receptor beta chains from one sample sequenced in a study of blood T cells in healthy people across ages. For the second PCR, which ran for roughly 7 to 11 cycles, a sample-barcoded 5' primer and a J-beta primer mix were used. TCRdb used MiXCR to reprocess the 5' RACE reads, holding one entry per CDR3 protein. The table has under 750,000 distinct CDR3 sequences, less than 60% seen once. Sequenced: blood. Every receptor here comes from an elderly man in good health.

The chain links TRBV20-1 to TRBJ2-7, with 9 positions matching TRBD2. V was clipped by 6 bases and J by 1 base; unmatched bases: 7. The CDR3 length is 14 residues. Per germline, CDR1 DFQATT and CDR2 SNEGSKA (reference sequence). The CDR3 here is CSAFSGGGSYEQYF. CDR3 bases: TGCAGTGCCTTTAGCGGGGGTGGATCCTACGAGCAGTACTTC.

The rearrangement links TRBV29-1 to TRBJ2-4; D perhaps matches TRBD2 (6 bases). Judging by the DNA end, TRBJ2-7 fits better; the J call may be wrong. CDR1 and CDR2 from the germline V gene are SQVTM and ANQGSEA. The CDR3 consists of 14 residues. This CDR3 reads CSVEDQMRGGEQYF. CDR3 nucleotides: TGCAGCGTTGAAGATCAGATGCGGGGAGGCGAGCAGTACTTC.

The CDR3 sequence is CASSSSWGTEAFF. The CDR3 DNA reads as TGTGCCAGCAGCTCCAGTTGGGGGACTGAAGCTTTCTTT. V is TRBV7-2 and J is TRBJ1-1, with D possibly matching TRBD1 (5 bases). Trimming left V 4 bases short and J 5 bases short, with 11 bases between. The CDR3 extends over 13 amino acids. CDR1 SGHTA and CDR2 FQGNSA come from the germline V gene.

The chain joins TRBV20-1 to TRBJ2-7; 14 bases match TRBD2. From germline, CDR1 is DFQATT and CDR2 SNEGSKA (reference sequence). The ends lost 3 bases at V and 4 bases at J; junction bases unmatched: 17. The CDR3 extends over 19 amino acids. In nucleotides, the CDR3 is TGCAGTGCTAGCAAGCTGAGACTAGCGGGAGGGCCGGGTTGGTACGAGCAGTACTTC. Protein: CSASKLRLAGGPGWYEQYF.

This clonotype came up a few times. A much larger clone lies one base from this, so it may be a read error. The rearrangement joins TRBV6-6 to TRBJ1-2, with a possible D match to TRBD1 (6 bases). V lost 5 bases and J 1 base, leaving 14 bases between the germline ends. The CDR3 covers 15 residues. CDR1 is MNHNY and CDR2 is SVGAGI in the germline V gene (reference sequence). The CDR3 loop is CASSPTGAYNYGYTF. The CDR3 DNA follows: TGTGCCAGCAGTCCCACGGGGGCGTATAACTATGGCTACACCTTC.

The sample holds one count of this clonotype. As DNA, the CDR3 is TGCAGTGCTAGAGATAGTACGGGTAGAAGCACAGATACGCAGTATTTT. This codes for CSARDSTGRSTDTQYF. This chain uses TRBV20-1 with TRBJ2-3; unclear D gene. Germline V gene lookup returns CDR1 DFQATT and CDR2 SNEGSKA (reference sequence). V lost 0 bases to trimming and J lost 0 bases, with 13 bases between them. The CDR3 contains 16 residues.

J is TRBJ2-1 and V is TRBV7-2, with 10 bases identical to TRBD1. V shed 4 bases and J 3 bases; nucleotides not matched to a gene: 6. Germline CDR1 and CDR2: SGHTA and FQGNSA. This CDR3 is built from 16 residues. The CDR3 coding sequence is TGTGCCAGCAGCTCCCTCGGACAGGGGGTCTACAATGAGCAGTTCTTC. Translation gives CASSSLGQGVYNEQFF.

Concerning this clonotype: A much more abundant neighbour one base away suggests this may be a read error. The chain carries TRBV6-5 and TRBJ2-1; 7 positions match TRBD2. The J call is doubtful: the DNA matches TRBJ2-7 better. The CDR3 length is 15 residues. From germline, CDR1 is MNHEY and CDR2 SVGAGI. The CDR3: CASTLGGGPSDEQYF. Written as DNA, the CDR3 is TGTGCCAGCACCCTTGGGGGAGGGCCCTCGGATGAGCAGTACTTC.

The chain combines TRBV13 with TRBJ1-2, with TRBD1 matching 10 bases. Losses at the gene ends were 5 bases for V and 7 bases for J; bases not matched to a gene: 4. The CDR3 sequence is 13 residues long. The germline CDR1 and CDR2 sequences are PRHDT and FYEKMQ (reference sequence). The CDR3 spells CASSADRGPGYTF. The DNA for the CDR3 is TGTGCCAGCAGCGCAGACAGGGGGCCTGGCTACACCTTC.

This chain connects TRBV29-1 to TRBJ1-1, with 7 bases identical to TRBD1. CDR3 size: 12 residues. V shed 4 bases and J 7 bases; nucleotides not matched to a gene: 6. Germline V gene data show CDR1 as SQVTM and CDR2 as ANQGSEA. CDR3 sequence: CSVGQGRDEAFF. The CDR3 region has the DNA TGCAGCGTTGGACAGGGTAGGGATGAAGCTTTCTTT.

This clonotype came up a few times. The CDR3 sequence is CASSQRGQGASEQYF. The DNA of the CDR3 is TGCGCCAGCAGCCAGAGGGGGCAGGGAGCATCCGAGCAGTACTTC. The genes are TRBV4-3 and TRBJ2-7; 7 bases line up with TRBD1. The junction had 11 bases not matched to a gene; V was cut back by 3 bases and J by 6 bases. The CDR3 is 15 residues long. The germline CDR1 and CDR2 sequences are LGHNA and YSLEER.

V gene TRBV7-9 combines with J gene TRBJ2-7; D is perhaps TRBD1 (8 bases). Trimming took off 4 bases at V and 2 bases at J, with 24 bases between the two ends. The CDR3 runs 18 residues. Germline CDR1 and CDR2: SEHNR and FQNEAQ (reference sequence). DNA for the CDR3: TGTGCCAGCAGCTGGGGGGGTGGCAGGGGGCAACAAACCTACGAGCAGTACTTC. Amino acid sequence: CASSWGGGRGQQTYEQYF.

This clonotype was observed a handful of times. The chain employs TRBV5-1 and TRBJ2-7, with 7 bases matching TRBD1. The J segment lost 0 bases and the V segment lost 4 bases, leaving 4 bases of the junction unmatched. This CDR3 is 14 amino acids long. The germline gives CDR1 SGHRS, CDR2 YFSETQ. The CDR3 loop is CASSRDSISYEQYF. DNA for the CDR3: TGCGCCAGCAGCCGGGACAGCATCTCCTACGAGCAGTACTTC. Full variable domain (remainder filled in from reference TRBV5-1 and TRBJ2-7): KAGVTQTPRYLIKTRGQQVTLSCSPISGHRSVSWYQQTPGQGLQFLFEYFSETQRNKGNFPGRFSGRQFSNSRSEMNVSTLELGDSALYLCASSRDSISYEQYFGPGTRLTVT.

This clonotype was seen only once. The rearrangement uses TRBV6-4 and TRBJ2-3, with 9 nucleotides matching TRBD1. This CDR3 region has 18 residues. Germline loops: CDR1 MRHNA, CDR2 SNTAGT. Trimming cost V 0 bases and J 1 base; bases outside gene matches: 8. CDR3 in amino acids: CASSDSKTGGPCTDTQYF. For the CDR3, the DNA is TGTGCCAGCAGTGACTCGAAAACAGGGGGCCCGTGCACAGATACGCAGTATTTT.

The chain uses TRBV12-3 or TRBV12-4 and TRBJ1-1, with D tentatively TRBD1 (5 bases). Trimming shortened V by 5 bases and J by 1 base, and 11 bases separated the two germline ends. This CDR3 has 14 residues. The CDR3 nucleotides are TGTGCCAGCAGTGTAAGCAGGGAGAACACTGAAGCTTTCTTT. It codes for CASSVSRENTEAFF.

Comments on this clonotype: A much larger clone lies a single base off, so this may be a read error. J is TRBJ2-1 and V is TRBV7-9; tentative D call: TRBD1 (6 bases). This CDR3 comprises 13 residues. The germline gives CDR1 SEHNR, CDR2 FQNEAQ (reference sequence). The CDR3 reads CASSAYRDNAQFF. In DNA, the CDR3 is TGTGCCAGCAGCGCCTACAGGGACAATGCGCAGTTCTTC.

This clonotype appeared once. V and J are TRBV6-2 or TRBV6-3 and TRBJ2-3; 8 bases are a match to TRBD2. This CDR3 is built from 18 residues. The V segment lost 6 bases and the J segment 0 bases; nucleotides outside the gene matches: 14. CDR1 is MNHEY and CDR2 is SVGEGT in the germline V gene. The DNA of the CDR3 is TGTGCCAGCAGGCCCTTAGCGGGGAGGAGTCCTAGCACAGATACGCAGTATTTT. Residues: CASRPLAGRSPSTDTQYF.

The sample holds one count of this clonotype. This CDR3 is missing its conserved last phenylalanine or tryptophan, likely due to a read error. The chain has TRBV5-1 and TRBJ2-3; D remains ambiguous. The germline CDR1 and CDR2 sequences are SGHRS and YFSETQ. V dropped 4 bases and J dropped 4 bases, with 13 bases sitting between them. This CDR3 spans 14 amino acids. The CDR3 coding sequence is TGCGCCAGCAGCCCCTATGGGTCCGCAGATACGCAGTATTTG. Translation gives CASSPYGSADTQYL.